Described below is a single TCR beta chain sequence and its context. The data are from a study of cytomegalovirus exposure and HLA in healthy donors. This PCR relied on a set of 60 Vbeta primers and 13 Jbeta primers. TCRdb's copy holds only in-frame clones and misses some; the assay was immunoSEQ multiplex PCR. This sample has 150,000 to 200,000 clones, with 60% to 80% found just once. The sequence derives from a woman aged 35 to 49 in good health and CMV-seropositive. The sample was PBMCs.

CDR3 residues: CASSQAHRGRSETQYF. In DNA, the CDR3 is TGCGCCAGCAGCCAAGCCCACAGGGGAAGGTCGGAGACCCAGTACTTC. The J gene is TRBJ2-5, the V gene TRBV4-1, with 7 bases identical to TRBD1. This CDR3 contains 16 residues. J gave up 5 bases and V 1 base, and 10 bases lay outside the gene matches. CDR1 and CDR2 (germline): MGHRA, YSYEKL.